The clone carrying this T cell receptor (beta chain) was seen a few times. The data were taken from a study of T cells in Graves' hyperthyroidism and ophthalmopathy. Trimming removed 4 bases at V and 11 bases at J, with 15 bases between. CDR1 is MDHEN, CDR2 SYDVKM, per germline. This CDR3 contains 13 residues. The investigators amplified TCR beta CDR3 regions from RNA transcripts. The HTBI set primed first-round TCR CDR3 RT-PCR. Via MiXCR, TCRdb re-called the multiplex PCR reads, giving one row per CDR3 protein. The sample lists 300,000 to 400,000 distinct CDR3 sequences; about 20% were seen once. The chain employs TRBV28 and TRBJ1-5; D is unresolved. Sample: blood. This receptor was obtained from a woman in her forties or fifties with Graves' hyperthyroidism. DNA for the CDR3: TGTGCCAGCAGTTCAATACATCGATCAGCCCAGCATTTT. Amino acids: CASSSIHRSAQHF.